Below are 31 T cell receptor beta chains sequenced from a single sample in a study of response to subunit inactivated influenza vaccine. TCRdb re-derived calls from the RT-PCR reads in MiXCR, one entry per CDR3 protein. This table holds about 160,000 distinct CDR3 sequences, under 13% found once. This specimen consisted of non-naive T cells sorted from PBMCs, obtained around seven weeks after vaccination. All receptors derive from a man aged 50-60 years who received an inactivated influenza vaccine.

V usage is TRBV4-1 and J usage is TRBJ2-3; TRBD2 matches 7 bases. CDR3 length equals 16 residues. Germline V gene sequence: CDR1 MGHRA, CDR2 YSYEKL. With V trimmed by 3 bases and J by 2 bases, 8 bases remained unmatched. The CDR3 here is CASSQGGGGPTDTQYF. Written as DNA, the CDR3 is TGCGCCAGCAGCCAGGGCGGCGGGGGTCCCACAGATACGCAGTATTTT.

The chain joins TRBV7-9 to TRBJ2-7, with D perhaps TRBD2 (6 bases). Germline CDR1 and CDR2: SEHNR and FQNEAQ (reference sequence). This CDR3 comprises 17 residues. Trimming left V 0 bases short and J 4 bases short, with 19 bases between. The CDR3 DNA reads TGTGCCAGCAGCTTAGCCAGGGCGGGGAAGAAGAGTTACGAGCAGTACTTC. This gives the protein CASSLARAGKKSYEQYF.

The rearrangement joins TRBV15 to TRBJ2-3; TRBD1 matches 8 bases. The ends lost 0 bases at V and 2 bases at J; junction bases unmatched: 13. The CDR3 runs to 19 residues. Per the germline V gene, CDR1 is LNHNV and CDR2 is YYDKDF (reference sequence). The DNA of the CDR3 is TGTGCCACCAGCAGAGATATGGGGACCGGGACAGGAGACACAGATACGCAGTATTTT. Residues: CATSRDMGTGTGDTDTQYF.

At least ten counts were recorded for this clonotype. V and J are TRBV12-3 or TRBV12-4 and TRBJ2-7, with D tentatively TRBD1 (6 bases). CDR3 length: 13 amino acids. V was clipped by 3 bases and J by 3 bases, with 9 bases between them. The CDR3 protein is CASSFAGDYEQYF. DNA of the CDR3: TGTGCCAGCAGTTTCGCAGGGGACTACGAGCAGTACTTC.

There are a few counts of this clonotype. The chain is built from TRBV7-2 and TRBJ2-1; 8 positions agree with TRBD2. The CDR3 loop spans 14 amino acids. The germline V gene encodes CDR1 SGHTA and CDR2 FQGNSA. V trimming: 5 bases; J trimming: 6 bases; junction bases outside the gene matches: 6. In DNA, the CDR3 is TGTGCCAGCAGCCTGGGACTAGTGGGCAATGAGCAGTTCTTC. Its protein is CASSLGLVGNEQFF.

The V and J genes are TRBV19 and TRBJ2-7; no clear D. The germline V gene encodes CDR1 LNHDA and CDR2 SQIVND (reference sequence). V lost 3 bases and J lost 0, with 6 bases in between. The CDR3 totals 13 residues. The chain's CDR3 is CASSMTSSYEQYF. Written as DNA, the CDR3 is TGTGCCAGTAGTATGACGAGCTCCTACGAGCAGTACTTC.

The chain uses TRBV7-9 and TRBJ2-1; maybe TRBD2 (5 bases). The ends were cut back, 0 bases at V and 6 bases at J, with 9 bases in the middle. This CDR3 comprises 14 residues. Per germline, CDR1 SEHNR and CDR2 FQNEAQ (reference sequence). CDR3 sequence: CASSLAGRGNEQFF. The CDR3 DNA reads as TGTGCCAGCAGCTTAGCTGGACGGGGCAATGAGCAGTTCTTC.

The genes are TRBV10-3 and TRBJ2-1; 7 nucleotides agree with TRBD2. The CDR3 extends over 16 amino acids. V gave up 6 bases and J gave up 8 bases; unmatched junction bases: 16. Germline V CDR1 and CDR2: ENHRY, SYGVKD. This CDR3 reads CAIRRGYGREPHEQFF. The CDR3 DNA sequence: TGTGCCATCAGAAGGGGCTATGGGCGGGAGCCGCATGAGCAGTTCTTC.

Points on this clonotype: A clone one base away is much larger, so this may be a read error. The rearrangement links TRBV7-2 to TRBJ2-3, with TRBD2 matching over 7 bases. Germline CDR1 is SGHTA and CDR2 is FQGNSA. CDR3 size: 14 residues. V was clipped by 3 bases and J by 2 bases; unmatched bases: 2. The CDR3 reads CASSLGGVTDTQYF. The CDR3 DNA follows: TGTGCCAGCAGCTTGGGGGGGGTCACAGATACGCAGTATTTT.

This clonotype came up many times. The genes are TRBV29-1 and TRBJ2-5; weak D call: TRBD2 (6 bases). The CDR3 length is 11 residues. Germline assignment: CDR1 SQVTM and CDR2 ANQGSEA. Deletions cut 6 bases from V and 3 bases from J, with 8 bases between. The CDR3 DNA is TGCAGCGTGCGGACTAAAGAGACCCAGTACTTC. This codes for CSVRTKETQYF.

Many counts were recorded for this clonotype. The V and J genes are TRBV2 and TRBJ2-1; D may correspond to TRBD1 or TRBD2 (6 bases each). Germline CDR1 is SNHLY and CDR2 is FYNNEI. V lost 4 bases to trimming and J lost 8 bases, with 12 bases between them. This CDR3 spans 13 amino acids. The CDR3 DNA sequence: TGTGCCAGCAGTGCCAGGAGGGGGGATGAGCAGTTCTTC. Encoded protein: CASSARRGDEQFF. The full variable domain, completed using reference TRBV2 and TRBJ2-1, is EPEVTQTPSHQVTQMGQEVILRCVPISNHLYFYWYRQILGQKVEFLVSFYNNEISEKSEIFDDQFSVERPDGSNFTLKIRSTKLEDSAMYFCASSARRGDEQFFGPGTRLTVL.

Many counts were recorded for this clonotype. The chain recombines TRBV5-1 with TRBJ2-4; 11 positions agree with TRBD1. V lost 4 bases to trimming and J lost 1 base; unmatched junction nucleotides: 4. This CDR3 is built from 16 residues. Germline loops: CDR1 SGHRS, CDR2 YFSETQ. As DNA, the CDR3 is TGCGCCAGCAGCCCCGGACAGGGGGCTGCCAAAAACATTCAGTACTTC. It is translated as CASSPGQGAAKNIQYF.

This clonotype was counted ten times or more. Here the CDR3 DNA reads TGTGCCAGCAGCCCTACAGGATACAATGAGCAGTTCTTC. Translation: CASSPTGYNEQFF. V and J are TRBV7-6 and TRBJ2-1; D perhaps matches TRBD1 (5 bases). The germline gives CDR1 SGHVS, CDR2 FNYEAQ. V lost 5 bases, J lost 4 bases, and 9 bases lay in between. The CDR3 consists of 13 residues.

This clonotype was observed a handful of times. J is TRBJ1-2 and V is TRBV5-6, with a weak D call TRBD1 (5 bases). There are 14 residues in the CDR3. CDR1 is SGHDT, CDR2 YYEEEE, per germline. V was shortened by 4 bases and J by 4 bases, with 14 bases between the two germline ends. The CDR3 loop reads CASSPGGVSYGYTF. The DNA for the CDR3 is TGTGCCAGCAGCCCCGGGGGGGTCTCCTATGGCTACACCTTC.

This clonotype came up many times. The chain combines TRBV5-6 with TRBJ2-2; TRBD2 matches 13 bases. Germline V gene data show CDR1 as SGHDT and CDR2 as YYEEEE. After removal of 5 bases from V and 5 bases from J, the junction contained 6 bases not matched to a gene. The CDR3 has 16 residues. CDR3 in DNA: TGTGCCAGCAGAGAGGGACTAGCGGGGTTAACCGGGGAGCTGTTTTTT. This encodes CASREGLAGLTGELFF.

The table lists this clonotype with a few counts. The rearrangement links TRBV6-5 to TRBJ1-5; 8 nucleotides match TRBD1. The junction had 10 bases not matched to a gene; V was cut back by 2 bases and J by 7 bases. Germline values: CDR1 MNHEY, CDR2 SVGAGI. This CDR3 has 16 residues. The CDR3 coding sequence is TGTGCCAGCAGTTACGATCCTGGGACAGGCGGCCAGCCCCAGCATTTT. It translates to CASSYDPGTGGQPQHF.

This clonotype was counted a few times. The chain employs TRBV11-2 and TRBJ2-1; possibly TRBD2 for D (5 bases). CDR1 and CDR2 from the germline V gene are SGHAT and FQNNGV. The CDR3 is 16 amino acids. V lost 2 bases, J lost 4 bases, and 15 bases lay in between. The CDR3 protein is CASSLIGGTNYNEQFF. CDR3 sequence (DNA): TGTGCCAGCAGCTTAATAGGAGGCACCAATTACAATGAGCAGTTCTTC.

This clonotype turned up a few times. The chain joins TRBV7-9 to TRBJ1-2; 8 bases agree with TRBD1. This CDR3 has 16 amino acids. V was clipped by 1 base and J by 1 base; unmatched bases: 5. Germline CDR1 and CDR2: SEHNR and FQNEAQ (reference sequence). CDR3 in amino acids: CASSLDRDRINYGYTF. The CDR3 DNA reads as TGTGCCAGCAGCTTAGACCGGGACAGGATTAACTATGGCTACACCTTC.

This clonotype was seen a few times. The chain joins TRBV2 to TRBJ2-5; no definite D call. CDR1 is SNHLY, CDR2 FYNNEI, per germline. The V end lost 1 base, the J end lost 3 bases, and 3 bases lay between the germline ends. The CDR3 runs to 12 residues. CDR3 residues: CASSEVEETQYF. The CDR3 DNA sequence: TGTGCCAGCAGTGAAGTAGAAGAGACCCAGTACTTC.

This clonotype was counted between two and nine times. The chain recombines TRBV20-1 with TRBJ1-5; D uncertain. The V and J ends lost 6 bases and 1 base respectively, with 10 bases between them. The CDR3 spans 13 residues. The germline V gene encodes CDR1 DFQATT and CDR2 SNEGSKA (reference sequence). The CDR3 bases are TGCAGTGCAAGGACCCGCAGCAATCAGCCCCAGCATTTT. Amino acids: CSARTRSNQPQHF.

The V call is TRBV10-3, the J call TRBJ2-1; tentative D call: TRBD1 (6 bases). Germline-derived CDR1 and CDR2 are ENHRY and SYGVKD. The CDR3 extends over 18 amino acids. The V gene lost 8 bases and the J gene lost 0 bases, with 23 bases spanning the gap. This CDR3 is CAIDPGGQLRSSYNEQFF. The DNA of the CDR3 is TGTGCCATCGACCCGGGTGGACAGTTACGAAGCTCCTACAATGAGCAGTTCTTC.

This clonotype was counted only a few times. The V gene is TRBV11-2, the J gene TRBJ2-5; 8 positions agree with TRBD2. Trimming took 5 bases from V and 3 from J; bases not matched to a gene: 5. Germline assignment: CDR1 SGHAT and CDR2 FQNNGV. CDR3 length: 14 residues. CDR3 sequence: CASSIGGLEETQYF. The CDR3 DNA reads as TGTGCCAGCAGCATAGGGGGACTAGAAGAGACCCAGTACTTC.

The table lists this clonotype with many counts. This chain links TRBV4-3 with TRBJ2-2; D might be TRBD2 (6 bases). From germline, CDR1 is LGHNA and CDR2 YSLEER. V gave up 4 bases and J gave up 6 bases, with 15 bases separating them. This CDR3 is built from 15 residues. The CDR3 spells CASSRRLGQAGELFF. CDR3 nucleotides: TGCGCCAGCAGCCGGAGACTAGGTCAAGCCGGGGAGCTGTTTTTT.

This sequence joins TRBV10-2 and TRBJ2-1; TRBD2 agrees at 10 bases. J gave up 5 bases and V 6 bases, and 7 bases lay outside the gene matches. The CDR3 is 15 amino acids. The germline V gene encodes CDR1 WSHSY and CDR2 SAAADI. The CDR3 sequence: CASSPSGGANNEQFF. CDR3 DNA: TGCGCCAGCAGCCCGAGCGGGGGGGCCAACAATGAGCAGTTCTTC.

This clonotype was detected only a few times. This chain joins TRBV20-1 and TRBJ2-3, with a possible D match to TRBD2 (6 bases). CDR1 DFQATT and CDR2 SNEGSKA come from the germline V gene (reference sequence). This CDR3 region has 12 residues. Trimming removed 6 bases at V and 10 bases at J, with 17 bases between. The CDR3 DNA reads TGCAGTGCCCGGCCCCACAGCGGGTCGCAGTATTTT. Amino acids: CSARPHSGSQYF.

This clonotype was detected only a few times. The gene calls are TRBV6-5 and TRBJ1-1, with D uncertain. This CDR3 has 11 amino acids. V lost 7 bases and J 3 bases, leaving 6 bases between the germline ends. CDR1 and CDR2 (germline): MNHEY, SVGAGI. CDR3 in DNA: TGTGCCAGCATGGGGTACACTGAAGCTTTCTTT. As protein: CASMGYTEAFF.

This clonotype occurred many times. The gene calls are TRBV7-2 and TRBJ1-2; D is ambiguous. This CDR3 spans 11 amino acids. Per germline, CDR1 SGHTA and CDR2 FQGNSA. Trimming removed 1 base at V and 8 bases at J, with 5 bases between. As DNA, the CDR3 is TGTGCCAGCAGCTTAGACAAGGGCTACACCTTC. The encoded protein is CASSLDKGYTF.

Details on this clonotype: At one end the junction does not follow the germline gene, possibly because of a read error. The V gene is TRBV2, the J gene TRBJ2-5; either TRBD1 or TRBD2 may fit D (6 bases each). Germline-derived CDR1 and CDR2 are SNHLY and FYNNEI. The CDR3 totals 10 residues. The CDR3 loop is CASRLKGEDF. In DNA form, the CDR3 reads TGTGCCAGCAGATTAAAGGGGGAGGACTTC.

This clonotype was counted many times. The chain combines TRBV20-1 with TRBJ2-7; D perhaps matches TRBD1 (5 bases). Per the germline V gene, CDR1 is DFQATT and CDR2 is SNEGSKA (reference sequence). The CDR3 is 12 residues long. Trimming removed 2 bases from V and 3 bases from J, with 8 bases in between. The CDR3 loop is CSARRQGYEQYF. CDR3 coding DNA: TGCAGTGCTAGAAGGCAGGGCTACGAGCAGTACTTC.

In its sample, this clonotype was seen many times. The chain combines TRBV15 with TRBJ2-3; 9 nucleotides line up with TRBD2. The germline V gene has CDR1 LNHNV and CDR2 YYDKDF (reference sequence). CDR3 length: 16 amino acids. J was trimmed by 0 bases and V by 1 base; bases with no gene match: 2. Here the CDR3 reads CATSRGTSGSTDTQYF. CDR3 sequence (DNA): TGTGCCACCAGCAGAGGAACTAGCGGGAGCACAGATACGCAGTATTTT.

This clonotype showed up just a few times. The J gene is TRBJ1-1, the V gene TRBV3-1; TRBD1 matches at 7 bases. Trimming at V came to 4 bases and at J to 8 bases, leaving 7 bases not matched to a gene. The CDR3 runs 13 residues. Germline V gene sequence: CDR1 LGHDT, CDR2 YNNKEL (reference sequence). The CDR3 region is CASSLPGTEEAFF. The CDR3 bases are TGTGCCAGCAGCCTCCCCGGGACAGAGGAAGCTTTCTTT.